Shown below are 29 T cell receptor beta chains from a single sample sequenced in a study of blood T cell repertoires in COVID-19. Clones were sequenced by immunoSEQ multiplex PCR, and TCRdb holds only the in-frame ones, with some missing. The data contain under 250,000 clones, 89% of them singletons. Sequencing used peripheral blood. Receptor source: a woman aged 35 to 49 with acute or convalescent COVID-19.

The V gene is TRBV7-8, the J gene TRBJ1-4; the match to TRBD1 covers 10 bases. Germline V CDR1 and CDR2: SGHVS, FQNEAQ. Trimming cost V 5 bases and J 10 bases; bases outside gene matches: 7. CDR3 length: 14 residues. CDR3 coding DNA: TGTGCCAGCAGCCCCCTCGGGGACAGGGGAAAACTGTTTTTT. Translation: CASSPLGDRGKLFF. Using reference TRBV7-8 and TRBJ1-4 for the parts outside the CDR3, the full variable domain is GAGVSQSPRYKVAKRGQDVALRCDPISGHVSLFWYQQALGQGPEFLTYFQNEAQLDKSGLPSDRFFAERPEGSVSTLKIQRTQQEDSAVYLCASSPLGDRGKLFFGSGTQLSVL.

The V and J genes are TRBV5-6 and TRBJ2-1; maybe TRBD2 (6 bases). Germline lookup yields CDR1 SGHDT and CDR2 YYEEEE. V was clipped by 4 bases and J by 15 bases, with 17 bases between them. This CDR3 spans 12 amino acids. The CDR3 region is CASSVPGATPFF. In DNA form, the CDR3 reads TGTGCCAGCAGCGTACCGGGAGCTACTCCGTTCTTC. Using reference TRBV5-6 and TRBJ2-1 for the parts outside the CDR3, the full variable domain is DAGVTQSPTHLIKTRGQQVTLRCSPKSGHDTVSWYQQALGQGPQFIFQYYEEEERQRGNFPDRFSGHQFPNYSSELNVNALLLGDSALYLCASSVPGATPFFGPGTRLTVL.

V is TRBV19 and J is TRBJ1-2; 9 bases agree with TRBD1. Germline trimming cut 4 bases from V and 3 bases from J; bases unmatched to any gene: 6. CDR1 is LNHDA, CDR2 SQIVND, per germline (reference sequence). The CDR3 is 15 amino acids. The CDR3 is CASSTRDRDYYGYTF. CDR3 DNA: TGTGCCAGTAGTACCCGGGACAGGGATTACTATGGCTACACCTTC.

V and J are TRBV7-2 and TRBJ1-2, with 9 bases lining up with TRBD1. Germline V gene sequence: CDR1 SGHTA, CDR2 FQGNSA. The CDR3 sequence is 15 residues long. V was pared by 5 bases and J by 3 bases, with 7 bases of the junction left unmatched. The CDR3 protein is CASSPGTGQDYGYTF. DNA for the CDR3: TGTGCCAGCAGCCCGGGGACAGGGCAGGACTATGGCTACACCTTC.

The V call is TRBV3-1 (or the pseudogene TRBV3-2), the J call TRBJ2-2, with 9 positions matching TRBD1. Germline V gives CDR1 LGHDT, CDR2 YNNKEL (reference sequence). The CDR3 is 15 residues long. J lost 6 bases, V lost 4 bases, and 6 bases had no gene match. The CDR3 loop reads CASSPGDREAGELFF. The CDR3 nucleotides read TGTGCCAGCAGCCCGGGGGACAGGGAGGCCGGGGAGCTGTTTTTT.

This clone was counted a single time. V is TRBV30 and J is TRBJ1-4, with TRBD1 identical over 9 bases. The CDR3 covers 16 residues. J gave up 7 bases and V 1 base, and 10 bases lay outside the gene matches. Germline V CDR1 and CDR2: GTSNPN, SVGIG (reference sequence). The CDR3 reads CAWSAGQGLMREKLFF. The CDR3 region has the DNA TGTGCCTGGAGTGCGGGACAGGGTCTAATGCGTGAAAAACTGTTTTTT.

The rearrangement links TRBV7-9 to TRBJ2-1; no clear D. There are 13 residues in the CDR3. Looked up from germline, CDR1 is SEHNR and CDR2 is FQNEAQ (reference sequence). V lost 2 bases and J lost 2, with 4 bases in between. CDR3 bases: TGTGCCAGCAGCTTATCAGCCTACAATGAGCAGTTCTTC. Encoded protein: CASSLSAYNEQFF.

The genes are TRBV5-1 and TRBJ1-1; 8 nucleotides agree with TRBD1. CDR1 and CDR2 (germline): SGHRS, YFSETQ. The V gene end was trimmed by 0 bases and the J gene end by 4 bases; junction bases not matched to a gene: 5. The CDR3 sequence is 15 residues long. The CDR3, as DNA: TGCGCCAGCAGCTTGGGGACAGGGTTCAGCACTGAAGCTTTCTTT. Protein sequence: CASSLGTGFSTEAFF. Combining the CDR3 with reference TRBV5-1 and TRBJ1-1 gives the whole variable domain KAGVTQTPRYLIKTRGQQVTLSCSPISGHRSVSWYQQTPGQGLQFLFEYFSETQRNKGNFPGRFSGRQFSNSRSEMNVSTLELGDSALYLCASSLGTGFSTEAFFGQGTRLTVV.

The chain employs TRBV6-6 and TRBJ2-2; D call uncertain. The CDR3 runs 12 residues. The V end lost 5 bases, the J end lost 5 bases, and 6 bases lay between the germline ends. The germline gives CDR1 MNHNY, CDR2 SVGAGI (reference sequence). The DNA for the CDR3 is TGTGCCAGCAGTACCGGTACCGGGGAGCTGTTTTTT. Translation gives CASSTGTGELFF.

The rearrangement joins TRBV30 to TRBJ1-4; 8 bases map to TRBD1. The CDR3 is made up of 15 amino acids. J gave up 5 bases and V 0 bases, and 5 bases lay outside the gene matches. The germline gives CDR1 GTSNPN, CDR2 SVGIG (reference sequence). The CDR3 bases are TGTGCCTGGAGTGTAGTGGGACAGGAGAATGAAAAACTGTTTTTT. Encoded protein: CAWSVVGQENEKLFF.

The chain uses TRBV7-9 and TRBJ1-2; TRBD1 matches at 7 bases. V gave up 6 bases and J gave up 6 bases; unmatched junction bases: 7. Germline V gene lookup returns CDR1 SEHNR and CDR2 FQNEAQ (reference sequence). The CDR3 length is 13 residues. The CDR3 bases are TGTGCCAGCAGTCCGCAGACAGGGAATGGCTACACCTTC. Its protein product is CASSPQTGNGYTF.

This chain connects TRBV30 to TRBJ2-5, with 7 bases that match TRBD2. This CDR3 spans 16 amino acids. From germline, CDR1 is GTSNPN and CDR2 SVGIG (reference sequence). The V and J ends lost 3 bases and 7 bases, in that order; junction bases with no gene match: 17. CDR3 protein: CAWSPVKGRTGGTQYF. The CDR3, as DNA: TGTGCCTGGAGCCCTGTGAAGGGACGGACGGGGGGGACCCAGTACTTC.

V and J are TRBV6-1 and TRBJ2-7, with a possible D match to TRBD2 (6 bases). This CDR3 is built from 19 residues. Germline CDR1 and CDR2: MNHNS and SASEGT. Trimming took 3 bases from V and 4 from J, leaving 28 bases between them. CDR3 sequence (DNA): TGTGCCAGCAGTGAGTTTCTTCCCACGACTCGCGCGGGGAGTTACGAGCAGTACGTC. As protein: CASSEFLPTTRAGSYEQYV.

Only one count was recorded for this clone. The chain uses TRBV7-9 and TRBJ1-1, with 9 positions matching TRBD1. Germline V gene lookup returns CDR1 SEHNR and CDR2 FQNEAQ (reference sequence). After removal of 4 bases from V and 5 bases from J, the junction contained 11 bases not matched to a gene. CDR3 length: 16 residues. The CDR3 protein is CASSSTDWTGETEAFF. The CDR3 DNA sequence: TGTGCCAGCAGCTCTACCGACTGGACAGGGGAGACTGAAGCTTTCTTT. The full variable domain, its missing parts supplied by reference TRBV7-9 and TRBJ1-1, is DTGVSQNPRHKITKRGQNVTFRCDPISEHNRLYWYRQTLGQGPEFLTYFQNEAQLEKSRLLSDRFSAERPKGSFSTLEIQRTEQGDSAMYLCASSSTDWTGETEAFFGQGTRLTVV.

The V and J genes are TRBV19 and TRBJ1-2; D may be TRBD1 (6 bases). V lost 6 bases to trimming and J lost 0 bases, with 14 bases between them. This CDR3 region has 15 residues. Germline V CDR1 and CDR2: LNHDA, SQIVND (reference sequence). The CDR3 spells CASSRGHLANYGYTF. In DNA, the CDR3 is TGTGCCAGTAGCAGGGGACATCTAGCTAACTATGGCTACACCTTC.

The chain uses TRBV12-2 and TRBJ2-7; the DNA was not compared with TRBD1, the D call given in the table. TRBV12-2 corresponds to a pseudogene. This CDR3 has 14 amino acids. The CDR3 nucleotides read TGTGCAAGTCGCTTAGCGCCTCCGGGACAGGGCGTGAACGTC. This encodes CASRLAPPGQGVNV.

The CDR3 sequence: CASSLGLAGKDTQYF. CDR3 nucleotide sequence: TGTGCCAGCAGTCTCGGACTAGCGGGGAAAGATACGCAGTATTTT. V gene TRBV27 combines with J gene TRBJ2-3; 12 bases match TRBD2. The V gene end was trimmed by 5 bases and the J gene end by 5 bases; junction bases not matched to a gene: 5. The CDR3 length is 15 residues. CDR1 and CDR2 from the germline V gene are MNHEY and SMNVEV (reference sequence).

The gene calls are TRBV6-5 and TRBJ2-5; the D gene is possibly TRBD1 (6 bases). The CDR3 runs 14 residues. Looked up from germline, CDR1 is MNHEY and CDR2 is SVGAGI. V shed 6 bases and J shed 6 bases, with 17 bases lying between them. In DNA, the CDR3 is TGTGCCAGCAGGGAGCAACAGGGTGTACAGACCCAGTACTTC. Protein sequence: CASREQQGVQTQYF.

This chain connects TRBV9 to TRBJ1-6, with 10 bases aligning to TRBD1. Germline lookup yields CDR1 SGDLS and CDR2 YYNGEE. The J segment lost 10 bases and the V segment lost 5 bases, leaving 6 bases of the junction unmatched. The CDR3 is 14 amino acids. For the CDR3, the DNA is TGTGCCAGCAGACCGGACAGGGGGGGATCACCCCTCCACTTT. Its translation: CASRPDRGGSPLHF. Full variable domain (missing parts from reference TRBV9 and TRBJ1-6): DSGVTQTPKHLITATGQRVTLRCSPRSGDLSVYWYQQSLDQGLQFLIQYYNGEERAKGNILERFSAQQFPDLHSELNLSSLELGDSALYFCASRPDRGGSPLHFGNGTRLTVT.

The chain combines TRBV6-6 with TRBJ1-2; D ambiguous. Germline V gives CDR1 MNHNY, CDR2 SVGAGI (reference sequence). The CDR3 loop spans 14 amino acids. Trimming shortened V by 3 bases and J by 4 bases, and 12 bases separated the two germline ends. The CDR3 DNA reads as TGTGCCAGCAGTTATGCAGGTCCCACCTATGGCTACACCTTC. It codes for CASSYAGPTYGYTF.

V gene TRBV19 combines with J gene TRBJ2-6; maybe TRBD1 (6 bases). Germline V CDR1 and CDR2: LNHDA, SQIVND (reference sequence). This CDR3 has 17 amino acids. The V and J ends lost 3 bases and 0 bases respectively, with 12 bases between them. CDR3 region: CASSIQGLLSGANVLTF. The CDR3 nucleotides read TGTGCCAGTAGTATCCAGGGGCTTCTCTCTGGGGCCAACGTCCTGACTTTC. The variable domain in full, with the rest retrieved from reference TRBV19 and TRBJ2-6, is DGGITQSPKYLFRKEGQNVTLSCEQNLNHDAMYWYRQDPGQGLRLIYYSQIVNDFQKGDIAEGYSVSREKKESFPLTVTSAQKNPTAFYLCASSIQGLLSGANVLTFGAGSRLTVL.

The CDR3 loop reads CASIITGSWGYTF. CDR3 nucleotide sequence: TGTGCCAGCATTATAACAGGGTCCTGGGGCTACACCTTC. The J gene is TRBJ1-2, the V gene TRBV12-3 or TRBV12-4, with TRBD1 as a possible D gene (6 bases). CDR3 length equals 13 residues. Trimming removed 7 bases from V and 8 bases from J, with 17 bases in between.

This chain joins TRBV2 and TRBJ2-7; tentative D call: TRBD1 (5 bases). Germline V lookup: CDR1 SNHLY, CDR2 FYNNEI. CDR3 size: 13 residues. Trimming took 6 bases from V and 3 from J, leaving 12 bases between them. The DNA for the CDR3 is TGTGCCAGCAGGGGGCAGACAGACTACGAGCAGTACGTC. This translates into CASRGQTDYEQYV.

This clone came up once. This chain's CDR3 is CASSGGQGSNQPQHF. Written as DNA, the CDR3 is TGTGCCAGCAGCGGGGGCCAGGGGAGCAATCAGCCCCAGCATTTT. The chain employs TRBV9 and TRBJ1-5, with D tentatively TRBD1 (6 bases). Trimming stripped 3 bases from V and 1 base from J, with 11 bases between. The CDR3 extends over 15 amino acids. Germline CDR1 is SGDLS and CDR2 is YYNGEE.

CDR3 sequence reads: CATSDLHGTTGSSSEAFF. The DNA for the CDR3 is TGTGCCACCAGTGATTTGCATGGGACGACAGGTAGTTCGTCTGAAGCTTTCTTT. V gene TRBV24-1 combines with J gene TRBJ1-1; tentatively, D is TRBD1 (6 bases). CDR1 KGHDR and CDR2 SFDVKD come from the germline V gene. The V and J ends lost 0 bases and 6 bases respectively, with 22 bases between them. The CDR3 runs 18 residues.

In its sample, this clone was seen a few times. The chain combines TRBV19 with TRBJ2-2, with 11 bases aligning to TRBD1. Germline CDR1 LNHDA, CDR2 SQIVND (reference sequence). CDR3 length: 16 amino acids. Germline trimming cut 7 bases from V and 3 bases from J; bases unmatched to any gene: 7. The CDR3 spells CASTGVDRGHTGELFF. The CDR3 bases are TGTGCCAGTACCGGAGTGGACAGGGGGCACACCGGGGAGCTGTTTTTT.

The chain couples TRBV12-3 or TRBV12-4 to TRBJ1-5, with D hard to call. The CDR3 length is 11 residues. V dropped 5 bases and J dropped 9 bases, with 8 bases sitting between them. The DNA of the CDR3 is TGTGCCAGCAGTGAACGCGGGCCCCAGCATTTT. It specifies CASSERGPQHF.

The chain couples TRBV9 to TRBJ1-6, with TRBD1 identical over 11 bases. This CDR3 has 16 amino acids. The V gene end was trimmed by 4 bases and the J gene end by 7 bases; junction bases not matched to a gene: 7. Looked up from germline, CDR1 is SGDLS and CDR2 is YYNGEE. The CDR3: CASSPRTGGANSPLHF. CDR3 DNA sequence: TGTGCCAGCAGCCCGAGGACAGGGGGCGCGAATTCACCCCTCCACTTT.

The genes are TRBV6-5 and TRBJ2-5; D might be TRBD2 (5 bases). Trimming removed 6 bases at V and 2 bases at J, with 13 bases between. CDR1 MNHEY and CDR2 SVGAGI come from the germline V gene. The CDR3 runs to 14 residues. CDR3 coding DNA: TGTGCCAGCAGCTCCGGGATCCAACAAGAGACCCAGTACTTC. Encoded protein: CASSSGIQQETQYF.